The next 19 T cell receptor beta chains were all read from a single sample in a study of T cell responses to AZD1222 COVID-19 vaccine. The assay was immunoSEQ multiplex PCR, and TCRdb's table has in-frame clones only and misses some. The table has approximately 91,000 clones, approximately 90% seen once. The starting material was peripheral blood, obtained 28 days after the second AZD1222 dose. These receptors came from an adult who received the AZD1222 COVID-19 vaccine.

The chain is built from TRBV5-1 and TRBJ1-6; D unresolved. With 0 bases removed from V and 4 bases from J, the gap between germline ends came to 11 bases. Germline loops: CDR1 SGHRS, CDR2 YFSETQ. The CDR3 is 16 amino acids. CDR3 residues: CASSLDSSRYNSPLHF. CDR3 DNA sequence: TGCGCCAGCAGCTTGGATTCGTCCAGGTATAATTCACCCCTCCACTTT.

The CDR3 nucleotides read TGTGCCAGCACGTCCCGAACGACCCAGTACTTC. It is translated as CASTSRTTQYF. This chain connects TRBV28 to TRBJ2-5; no firm D call. Per the germline V gene, CDR1 is MDHEN and CDR2 is SYDVKM. The CDR3 length is 11 residues. Trimming took off 7 bases at V and 7 bases at J, with 10 bases between the two ends. Complete variable domain (other parts from reference TRBV28 and TRBJ2-5): DVKVTQSSRYLVKRTGEKVFLECVQDMDHENMFWYRQDPGLGLRLIYFSYDVKMKEKGDIPEGYSVSREKKERFSLILESASTNQTSMYLCASTSRTTQYFGPGTRLLVL.

The chain employs TRBV14 and TRBJ2-7; 8 positions agree with TRBD2. With V trimmed by 5 bases and J by 5 bases, 5 bases remained unmatched. Germline V gene lookup returns CDR1 SGHDN and CDR2 FVKESK. The CDR3 has 13 residues. CDR3 nucleotide sequence: TGTGCCAGCAGCGGGCTAGCGGGCGACGAGCAGTACTTC. Translating gives CASSGLAGDEQYF.

The CDR3 DNA reads as TGTGCCAGCTCACCAGGGACTCCGCCTCAGCCCCAGCATTTT. As protein: CASSPGTPPQPQHF. This sequence joins TRBV18 and TRBJ1-5, with D perhaps matching TRBD1 (5 bases). Germline V gene data show CDR1 as KGHSH and CDR2 as LQKENI. The CDR3 extends over 14 amino acids. Trimming cost V 2 bases and J 6 bases, with 11 bases left between them.

The chain employs TRBV2 and TRBJ1-1, with D possibly matching TRBD1 (6 bases). Germline CDR1 SNHLY, CDR2 FYNNEI. The ends were cut back, 4 bases at V and 1 base at J, with 13 bases in the middle. The CDR3 consists of 15 residues. CDR3 protein: CASSGGGLTNTEAFF. The CDR3, as DNA: TGTGCCAGCAGTGGGGGGGGGCTGACGAACACTGAAGCTTTCTTT.

The chain carries TRBV11-3 and TRBJ2-2; D not certain. Between the trimmed V and J ends, which lost 1 base and 4 bases, there was a span of 16 bases. The V gene's germline CDR1 is SGHNT and CDR2 YENEEA. CDR3 size: 17 residues. CDR3 in DNA: TGTGCCAGCAGCTTAGCCCCCCCCGGAACTCGCACCGGGGAGCTGTTTTTT. It codes for CASSLAPPGTRTGELFF.

The chain uses TRBV9 and TRBJ1-1, with D unresolved. Germline V gene lookup returns CDR1 SGDLS and CDR2 YYNGEE. This CDR3 contains 13 residues. Between the trimmed V and J ends, which lost 3 bases and 3 bases, there was a span of 9 bases. In nucleotides, the CDR3 is TGTGCCAGCAGCGCGTTCCGGGACACTGAAGCTTTCTTT. Its translation is CASSAFRDTEAFF.

This chain joins TRBV7-2 and TRBJ1-1; D unresolved. The V and J ends lost 1 base and 1 base respectively, with 4 bases between them. CDR1 is SGHTA, CDR2 FQGNSA, per germline. The CDR3 runs 13 residues. In DNA form, the CDR3 reads TGTGCCAGCAGCTTAGGGAGGAACACTGAAGCTTTCTTT. As protein: CASSLGRNTEAFF. Together with reference TRBV7-2 and TRBJ1-1, the CDR3 gives the full variable domain: GAGVSQSPSNKVTEKGKDVELRCDPISGHTALYWYRQSLGQGLEFLIYFQGNSAPDKSGLPSDRFSAERTGGSVSTLTIQRTQQEDSAVYLCASSLGRNTEAFFGQGTRLTVV.

The V call is TRBV27, the J call TRBJ2-3; D ambiguous. Trimming stripped 8 bases from V and 2 bases from J, with 5 bases between. In germline, CDR1 is MNHEY, CDR2 SMNVEV (reference sequence). This CDR3 spans 11 amino acids. Written as DNA, the CDR3 is TGTGCCAGCCTACTCACAGATACGCAGTATTTT. Protein product: CASLLTDTQYF.

With respect to this clone: Other DNA sequences from this sample encode an identical CDR3 as well. V and J are TRBV5-1 and TRBJ2-7; 10 nucleotides align to TRBD1. V dropped 4 bases and J dropped 2; count of bases not matched to a gene: 3. The CDR3 is 14 residues long. Germline CDR1 SGHRS, CDR2 YFSETQ. Written as DNA, the CDR3 is TGCGCCAGCAGCCTTGGACAGGGGGCCTACGAGCAGTACTTC. It specifies CASSLGQGAYEQYF.

The genes are TRBV7-9 and TRBJ2-3; weak D call: TRBD1 (6 bases). CDR3 length equals 15 residues. Germline CDR1 and CDR2: SEHNR and FQNEAQ (reference sequence). V was clipped by 6 bases and J by 3 bases, with 16 bases between them. The CDR3 is CASRLTGLQTDTQYF. The DNA of the CDR3 is TGTGCCAGCAGATTAACAGGGTTACAAACAGATACGCAGTATTTT.

CDR3 amino acids: CASRTLGDTQYF. CDR3 DNA: TGTGCCAGCAGAACTTTAGGGGATACGCAGTATTTT. The chain joins TRBV5-6 to TRBJ2-3; D remains ambiguous. Germline-derived CDR1 and CDR2 are SGHDT and YYEEEE. Trimming shortened V by 5 bases and J by 6 bases, and 10 bases separated the two germline ends. This CDR3 contains 12 residues.

The chain couples TRBV6-1 to TRBJ1-1; D call uncertain. The CDR3 totals 14 residues. Per the germline V gene, CDR1 is MNHNS and CDR2 is SASEGT. V was pared by 1 base and J by 1 base, with 7 bases between. In DNA form, the CDR3 reads TGTGCCAGCAGTGAAGGAATTACGAACACTGAAGCTTTCTTT. It translates to CASSEGITNTEAFF.

V gene TRBV4-3 combines with J gene TRBJ1-1, with unresolved D. The CDR3 has 13 residues. V was shortened by 0 bases and J by 11 bases, with 13 bases between the two germline ends. Germline CDR1 and CDR2: LGHNA and YSLEER. In nucleotides, the CDR3 is TGCGCCAGCAGCCAAGATCAGGAACTGGAGGCTTTCTTT. It translates to CASSQDQELEAFF.

The V and J genes are TRBV7-9 and TRBJ1-2; 7 bases map to TRBD1. The CDR3 runs to 12 residues. The junction had 5 bases not matched to a gene; V was cut back by 6 bases and J by 7 bases. CDR1 SEHNR and CDR2 FQNEAQ come from the germline V gene (reference sequence). The DNA of the CDR3 is TGTGCCAGCAGTCCCGGGACAGTTGGCTACACCTTC. This codes for CASSPGTVGYTF.

The rearrangement joins TRBV5-1 to TRBJ2-2; D uncertain. Trimming stripped 2 bases from V and 4 bases from J, with 15 bases between. CDR1 SGHRS and CDR2 YFSETQ come from the germline V gene. This CDR3 is 16 amino acids long. The CDR3 DNA follows: TGCGCCAGCAGCTTTACCAGATGGGTGGCCACCGGGGAGCTGTTTTTT. Residues: CASSFTRWVATGELFF.

The chain couples TRBV2 to TRBJ2-1, with TRBD2 matching 13 bases. The trim removed 6 bases at V and 7 bases at J, leaving 6 bases unmatched. Per the germline V gene, CDR1 is SNHLY and CDR2 is FYNNEI. The CDR3 is 15 amino acids. In nucleotides, the CDR3 is TGTGCCAGCAGCGGACTAGCGGGAGCGAGGAATGAGCAGTTCTTC. This gives the protein CASSGLAGARNEQFF. The entire variable domain, with the rest obtained from reference TRBV2 and TRBJ2-1, is as follows: EPEVTQTPSHQVTQMGQEVILRCVPISNHLYFYWYRQILGQKVEFLVSFYNNEISEKSEIFDDQFSVERPDGSNFTLKIRSTKLEDSAMYFCASSGLAGARNEQFFGPGTRLTVL.

The chain employs TRBV25-1 and TRBJ2-7, with a weak D call TRBD2 (6 bases). Trimming took 1 base from V and 0 from J, leaving 7 bases between them. CDR1 and CDR2 (germline): MGHDK, SYGVNS. This CDR3 spans 14 amino acids. In DNA form, the CDR3 reads TGTGCCAGCAGTGAATTGGGGGGCTCCTACGAGCAGTACTTC. It translates to CASSELGGSYEQYF.

The gene calls are TRBV27 and TRBJ1-2; D unresolved. This CDR3 is 15 amino acids long. Trimming cost V 3 bases and J 2 bases, with 13 bases left between them. CDR1 is MNHEY, CDR2 SMNVEV, per germline (reference sequence). Written as DNA, the CDR3 is TGTGCCAGCAGTTTTACCAGGACGGGAAACTATGGCTACACCTTC. It is translated as CASSFTRTGNYGYTF.